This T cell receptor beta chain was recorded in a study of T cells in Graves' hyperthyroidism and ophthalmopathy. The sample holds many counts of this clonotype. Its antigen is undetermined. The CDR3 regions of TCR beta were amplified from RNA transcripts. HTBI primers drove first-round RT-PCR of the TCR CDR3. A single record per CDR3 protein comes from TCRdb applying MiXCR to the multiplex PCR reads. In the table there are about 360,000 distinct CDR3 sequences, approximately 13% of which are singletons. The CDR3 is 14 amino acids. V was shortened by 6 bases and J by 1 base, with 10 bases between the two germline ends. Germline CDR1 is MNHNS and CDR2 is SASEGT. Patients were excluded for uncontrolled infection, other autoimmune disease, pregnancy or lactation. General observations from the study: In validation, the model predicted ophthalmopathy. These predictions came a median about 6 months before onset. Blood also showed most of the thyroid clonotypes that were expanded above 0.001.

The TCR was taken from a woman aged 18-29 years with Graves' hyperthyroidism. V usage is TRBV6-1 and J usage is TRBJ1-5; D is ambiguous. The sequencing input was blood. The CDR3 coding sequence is TGTGCCAGCAGAACCGACATAAGCAATCAGCCCCAGCATTTT. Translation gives CASRTDISNQPQHF.